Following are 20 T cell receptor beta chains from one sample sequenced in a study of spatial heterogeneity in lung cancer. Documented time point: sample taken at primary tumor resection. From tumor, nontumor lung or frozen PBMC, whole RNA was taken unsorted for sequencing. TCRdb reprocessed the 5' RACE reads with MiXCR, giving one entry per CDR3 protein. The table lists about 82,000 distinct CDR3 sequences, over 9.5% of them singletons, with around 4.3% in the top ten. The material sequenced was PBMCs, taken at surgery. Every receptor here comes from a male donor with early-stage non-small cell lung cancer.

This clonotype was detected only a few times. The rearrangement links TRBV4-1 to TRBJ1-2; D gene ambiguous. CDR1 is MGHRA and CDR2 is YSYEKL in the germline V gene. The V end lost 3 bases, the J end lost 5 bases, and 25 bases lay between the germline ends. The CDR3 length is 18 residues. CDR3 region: CASSHHPVISETVYGYTF. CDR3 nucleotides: TGCGCCAGCAGCCACCATCCCGTAATATCCGAGACGGTGTATGGCTACACCTTC.

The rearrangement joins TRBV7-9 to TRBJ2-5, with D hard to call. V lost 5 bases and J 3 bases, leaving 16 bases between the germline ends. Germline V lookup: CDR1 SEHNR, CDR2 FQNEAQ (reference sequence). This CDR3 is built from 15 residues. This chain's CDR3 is CASSPPPGREETQYF. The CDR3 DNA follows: TGTGCCAGCAGCCCCCCTCCTGGGCGCGAAGAGACCCAGTACTTC. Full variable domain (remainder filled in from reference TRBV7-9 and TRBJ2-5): DTGVSQNPRHKITKRGQNVTFRCDPISEHNRLYWYRQTLGQGPEFLTYFQNEAQLEKSRLLSDRFSAERPKGSFSTLEIQRTEQGDSAMYLCASSPPPGREETQYFGPGTRLLVL.

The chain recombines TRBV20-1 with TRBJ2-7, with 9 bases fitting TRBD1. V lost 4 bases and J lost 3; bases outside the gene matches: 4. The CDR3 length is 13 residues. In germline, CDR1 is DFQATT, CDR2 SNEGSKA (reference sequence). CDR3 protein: CSAIGTGIYEQYF. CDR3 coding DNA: TGCAGTGCTATAGGGACAGGGATCTACGAGCAGTACTTC.

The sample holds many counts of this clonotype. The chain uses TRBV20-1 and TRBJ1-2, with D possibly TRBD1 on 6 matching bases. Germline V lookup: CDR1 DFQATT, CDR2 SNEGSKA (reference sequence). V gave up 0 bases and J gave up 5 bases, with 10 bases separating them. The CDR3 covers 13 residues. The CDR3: CSARDGTLYGYTF. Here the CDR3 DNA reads TGCAGTGCTAGAGATGGGACACTTTATGGCTACACCTTC.

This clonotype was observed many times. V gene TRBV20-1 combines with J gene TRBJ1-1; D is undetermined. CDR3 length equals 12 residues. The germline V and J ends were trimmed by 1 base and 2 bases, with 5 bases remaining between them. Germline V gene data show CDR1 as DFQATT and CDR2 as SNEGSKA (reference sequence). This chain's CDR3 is CSARGGNTEAFF. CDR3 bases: TGCAGTGCTAGAGGCGGTAACACTGAAGCTTTCTTT.

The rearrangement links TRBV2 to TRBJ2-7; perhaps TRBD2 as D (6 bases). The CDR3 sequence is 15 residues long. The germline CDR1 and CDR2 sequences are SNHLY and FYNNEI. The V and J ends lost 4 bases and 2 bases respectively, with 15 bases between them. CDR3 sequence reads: CASSGETRLTYEQYF. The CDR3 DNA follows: TGTGCCAGCAGTGGGGAGACTAGGCTGACCTACGAGCAGTACTTC.

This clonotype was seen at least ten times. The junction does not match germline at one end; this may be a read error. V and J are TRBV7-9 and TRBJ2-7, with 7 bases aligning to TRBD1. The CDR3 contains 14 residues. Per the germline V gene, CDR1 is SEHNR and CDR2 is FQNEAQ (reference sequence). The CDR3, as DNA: TGTGCCAGCAGGTTAGGGACAGCGGAAGACGAGCAGTACTTC. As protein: CASRLGTAEDEQYF.

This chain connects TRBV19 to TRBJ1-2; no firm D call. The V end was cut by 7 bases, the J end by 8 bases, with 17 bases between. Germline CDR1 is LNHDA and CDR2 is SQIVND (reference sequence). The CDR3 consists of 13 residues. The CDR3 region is CASTLSSSGGYTF. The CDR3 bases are TGTGCCAGTACCCTCTCGTCATCTGGGGGCTACACCTTC. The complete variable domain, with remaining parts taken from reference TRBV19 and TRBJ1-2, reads DGGITQSPKYLFRKEGQNVTLSCEQNLNHDAMYWYRQDPGQGLRLIYYSQIVNDFQKGDIAEGYSVSREKKESFPLTVTSAQKNPTAFYLCASTLSSSGGYTFGSGTRLTVV.

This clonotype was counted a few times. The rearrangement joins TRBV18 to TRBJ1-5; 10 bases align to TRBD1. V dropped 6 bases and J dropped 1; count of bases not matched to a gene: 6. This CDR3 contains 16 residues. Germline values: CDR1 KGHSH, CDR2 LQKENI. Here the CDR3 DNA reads TGTGCCAGCTCCCTGACAGGGGGCGAAAGCAATCAGCCCCAGCATTTT. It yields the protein CASSLTGGESNQPQHF.

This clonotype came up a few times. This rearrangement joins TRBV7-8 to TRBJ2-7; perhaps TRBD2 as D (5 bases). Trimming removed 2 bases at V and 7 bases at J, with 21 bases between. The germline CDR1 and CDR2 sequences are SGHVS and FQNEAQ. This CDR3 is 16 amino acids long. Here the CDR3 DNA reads TGTGCCAGCAGCTTAATGTGGGCAGAAAAGACGGGGGAGCAGTACTTC. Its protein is CASSLMWAEKTGEQYF. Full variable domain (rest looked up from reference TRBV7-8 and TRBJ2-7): GAGVSQSPRYKVAKRGQDVALRCDPISGHVSLFWYQQALGQGPEFLTYFQNEAQLDKSGLPSDRFFAERPEGSVSTLKIQRTQQEDSAVYLCASSLMWAEKTGEQYFGPGTRLTVT.

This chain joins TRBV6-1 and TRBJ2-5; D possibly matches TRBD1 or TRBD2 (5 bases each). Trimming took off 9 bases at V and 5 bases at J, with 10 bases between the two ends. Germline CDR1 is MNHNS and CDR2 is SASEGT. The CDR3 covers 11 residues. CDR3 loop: CASRGVETQYF. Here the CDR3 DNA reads TGTGCCAGTAGAGGGGTGGAGACCCAGTACTTC.

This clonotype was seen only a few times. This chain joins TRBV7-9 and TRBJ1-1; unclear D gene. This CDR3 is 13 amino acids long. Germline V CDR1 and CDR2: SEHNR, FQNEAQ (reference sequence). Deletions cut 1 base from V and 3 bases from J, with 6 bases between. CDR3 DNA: TGTGCCAGCAGCTTAGGACTGGACACTGAAGCTTTCTTT. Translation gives CASSLGLDTEAFF. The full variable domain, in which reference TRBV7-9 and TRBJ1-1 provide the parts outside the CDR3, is DTGVSQNPRHKITKRGQNVTFRCDPISEHNRLYWYRQTLGQGPEFLTYFQNEAQLEKSRLLSDRFSAERPKGSFSTLEIQRTEQGDSAMYLCASSLGLDTEAFFGQGTRLTVV.

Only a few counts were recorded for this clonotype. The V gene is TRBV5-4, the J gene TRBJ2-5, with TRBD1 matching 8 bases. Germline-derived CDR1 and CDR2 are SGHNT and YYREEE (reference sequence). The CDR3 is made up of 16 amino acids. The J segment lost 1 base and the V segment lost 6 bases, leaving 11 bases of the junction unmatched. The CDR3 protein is CASTSEGQGSQETQYF. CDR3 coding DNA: TGTGCCAGCACCTCTGAAGGACAGGGCTCCCAAGAGACCCAGTACTTC.

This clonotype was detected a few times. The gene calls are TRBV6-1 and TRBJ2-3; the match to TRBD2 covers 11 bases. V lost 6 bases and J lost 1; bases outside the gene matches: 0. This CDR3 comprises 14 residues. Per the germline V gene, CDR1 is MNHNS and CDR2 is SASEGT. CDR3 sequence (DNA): TGTGCCAGCAGGACTAGCGGGGGCACAGATACGCAGTATTTT. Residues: CASRTSGGTDTQYF.

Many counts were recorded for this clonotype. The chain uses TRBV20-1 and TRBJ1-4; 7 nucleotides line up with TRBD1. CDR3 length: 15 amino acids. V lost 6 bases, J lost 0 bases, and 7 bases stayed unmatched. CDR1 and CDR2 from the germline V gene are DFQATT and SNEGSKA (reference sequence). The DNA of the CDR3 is TGCAGTGCGAGGGACAGCTCCACAACTAATGAAAAACTGTTTTTT. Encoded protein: CSARDSSTTNEKLFF.

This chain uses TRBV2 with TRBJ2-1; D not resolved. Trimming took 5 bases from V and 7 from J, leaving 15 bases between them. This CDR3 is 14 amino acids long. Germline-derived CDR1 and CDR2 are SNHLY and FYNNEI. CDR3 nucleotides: TGTGCCAGCAGTTGGTCTAGGTTAGGAAATGAGCAGTTCTTC. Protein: CASSWSRLGNEQFF.

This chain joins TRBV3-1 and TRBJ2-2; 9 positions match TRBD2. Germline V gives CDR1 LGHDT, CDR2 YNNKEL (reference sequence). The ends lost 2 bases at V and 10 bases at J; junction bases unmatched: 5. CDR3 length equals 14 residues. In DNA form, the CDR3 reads TGTGCCAGCAGCCAACATAGCGGGAGCGAGGAGCTGTTTTTT. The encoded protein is CASSQHSGSEELFF.

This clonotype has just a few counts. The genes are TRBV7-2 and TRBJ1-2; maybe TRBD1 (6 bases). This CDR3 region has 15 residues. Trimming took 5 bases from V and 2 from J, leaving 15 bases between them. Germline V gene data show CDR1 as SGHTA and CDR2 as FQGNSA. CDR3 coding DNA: TGTGCCAGCAGCCCTCTGGGGGCGGAGAACTATGGCTACACCTTC. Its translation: CASSPLGAENYGYTF.

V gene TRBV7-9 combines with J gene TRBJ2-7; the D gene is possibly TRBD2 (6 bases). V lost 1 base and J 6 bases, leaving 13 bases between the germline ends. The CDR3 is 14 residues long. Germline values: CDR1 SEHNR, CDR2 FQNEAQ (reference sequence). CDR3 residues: CASSLVTRDAEQYF. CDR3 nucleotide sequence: TGTGCCAGCAGCTTAGTGACTAGAGACGCCGAGCAGTACTTC.

The CDR3 region is CASRTGTGDEKLFF. CDR3 coding DNA: TGTGCCAGTAGAACCGGGACAGGGGATGAAAAACTGTTTTTT. V gene TRBV19 combines with J gene TRBJ1-4, with 10 bases fitting TRBD1. The CDR3 is made up of 14 amino acids. Germline V gene lookup returns CDR1 LNHDA and CDR2 SQIVND (reference sequence). V trimming: 6 bases; J trimming: 6 bases; junction bases outside the gene matches: 4.